The entry below describes one T cell receptor beta chain. Its matching antigen is unknown. This CDR3 spans 12 amino acids. CDR1 is SGDLS, CDR2 YYNGEE, per germline. The J segment lost 6 bases and the V segment lost 4 bases, leaving 3 bases of the junction unmatched. CD45RO negativity and positive selection for CCR7 defined naive CD8 cells, a population that excluded terminally differentiated effector memory CD45RA+ cells. Recent acute infections and vaccinations were absent in the healthy HIV-negative adult donors. These data belong to a study of shared clonotypes between healthy human individuals. The protocol was immunoSEQ multiplex PCR, while the TCRdb copy is restricted to in-frame clones and leaves out a portion. The sample has 660,000 or so clones, 95% to 97% seen once. Notes on the study in general: Sampling covered nothing but blood. Tissue TCR repertoires likely differ from those found in blood. Generally, naive subsets (rather than memory subsets) showed larger estimated richness. Non-shared clonotypes had lower generation probabilities than those shared by all four donors.

This clonotype was sampled from a woman in her 30s in good health. The sample was naive CD8+ T cells sorted from blood. The chain has TRBV9 and TRBJ1-1; TRBD1 aligns across 7 bases. The CDR3 bases are TGTGCCAGCAGCAGCCAGGGGGCTGAAGCTTTCTTT. Residues: CASSSQGAEAFF.